This T cell receptor beta chain stems from a study of blood T cell repertoires in COVID-19. In this sample, this clone turned up once. The CDR3 extends over 16 amino acids. Germline V gives CDR1 SNHLY, CDR2 FYNNEI. V trimming: 3 bases; J trimming: 5 bases; junction bases outside the gene matches: 9. Per the original methods: How many nucleated cells were present was estimated from reference gene primer amplification. Sequenced by immunoSEQ multiplex PCR; TCRdb stores in-frame clones only, minus some. From that table come the V and J calls and clone size; the DNA was used to work out D and trimming. The sample records under 150,000 clones, roughly four fifths being singletons.

Sequencing used peripheral blood. The V call is TRBV2, the J call TRBJ2-2; 7 bases match TRBD2. The source is a woman aged 50 to 65 with active or convalescent COVID-19. The CDR3 protein is CASSETGGVGTGELFF. DNA of the CDR3: TGTGCCAGCAGTGAGACTGGGGGGGTCGGAACCGGGGAGCTGTTTTTT. Based on the CDR3 plus reference TRBV2 and TRBJ2-2, the full variable domain is EPEVTQTPSHQVTQMGQEVILRCVPISNHLYFYWYRQILGQKVEFLVSFYNNEISEKSEIFDDQFSVERPDGSNFTLKIRSTKLEDSAMYFCASSETGGVGTGELFFGEGSRLTVL.